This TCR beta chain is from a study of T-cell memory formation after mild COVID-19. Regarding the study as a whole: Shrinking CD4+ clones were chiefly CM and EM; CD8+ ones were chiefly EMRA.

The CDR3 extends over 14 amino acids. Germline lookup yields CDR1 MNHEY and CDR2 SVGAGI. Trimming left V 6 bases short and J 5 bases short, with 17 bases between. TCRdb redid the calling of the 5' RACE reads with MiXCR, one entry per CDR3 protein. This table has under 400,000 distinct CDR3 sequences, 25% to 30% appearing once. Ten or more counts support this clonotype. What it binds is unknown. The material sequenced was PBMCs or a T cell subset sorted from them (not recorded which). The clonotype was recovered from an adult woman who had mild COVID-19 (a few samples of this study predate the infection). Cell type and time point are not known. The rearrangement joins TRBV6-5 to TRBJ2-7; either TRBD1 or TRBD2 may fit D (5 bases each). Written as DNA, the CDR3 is TGTGCCAGCAGAGCTCCTGGGGGACCAGACGAGCAGTACTTC. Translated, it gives CASRAPGGPDEQYF.